Listed here is a single TCR beta chain. The V gene's germline CDR1 is GTSNPN and CDR2 SVGIG (reference sequence). The V gene lost 5 bases and the J gene lost 7 bases, with 15 bases spanning the gap. This CDR3 is built from 13 residues. Measured with immunoSEQ multiplex PCR; TCRdb has only the in-frame clones, and not every one. There are around 300,000 clones in the sample; about 89% occur only once, and roughly 2.2% lies in the top ten. The sample belongs to a study of blood T cell repertoires in COVID-19. The rearrangement links TRBV30 to TRBJ1-5; a weak D match, TRBD1 (6 bases). This clonotype was obtained from a man aged 50-60 years with acute or convalescent COVID-19. The sequencing sample was made of peripheral blood. The CDR3 loop is CAWDKGQTQPQHF. Written as DNA, the CDR3 is TGTGCCTGGGATAAAGGACAGACACAGCCCCAGCATTTT.